This T cell receptor (beta chain) comes out of a study of Tregs in tolerant kidney transplant recipients. Findings of the study overall: For some patients, primers changed over time, blocking nucleotide-level comparison.

Concerning this clone: Its antigen remains unidentified.

Repertoires were generated with immunoSEQ multiplex PCR, while TCRdb's copy carries only in-frame clones and drops some. In the table there are fewer than 80,000 clones, 85% to 90% of which are singletons. Thawed PBMCs were FACS-sorted into unstimulated CD4+CD25+CD127- regulatory T cells, CD4+CD25- non-regulatory cells, CD4 and CD8 cells. Trimming cost V 5 bases and J 2 bases, with 12 bases left between them. This CDR3 comprises 14 residues. CDR1 SGHTA and CDR2 FQGNSA come from the germline V gene. The sequencing here drew on CD4+ T cells from blood, taken before the transplant. The chain is built from TRBV7-2 and TRBJ2-5; D is possibly TRBD1 (5 bases). The receptor's source is a human donor who received a combined kidney and bone marrow transplant. The CDR3 DNA is TGTGCCAGCAGCGGAAATTCAGGGCAAGAGACCCAGTACTTC. Residues: CASSGNSGQETQYF.